This is a list of T cell receptor beta chains from one sample in a study of shared clonotypes between healthy human individuals. Clones were read by immunoSEQ multiplex PCR, and TCRdb kept only the in-frame ones, dropping some. The sample has approximately 330,000 clones, roughly 80% seen once. The specimen was memory CD4+ T cells sorted from blood. The receptors originated from a man between 25 and 39 years old in good health. CDR3s include the opening cysteine and the closing phenylalanine or tryptophan. D genes are given only for firm matches. A row's size may be missing; if present it is once, few, many or a size class.

once	.	TRBV10-3	TRBJ2-1	TGTGCCATCAGTGAGTCAGGTAGCGGAGGCACCTACAATGAGCAGTTCTTC	CAISESGSGGTYNEQFF
.	.	TRBV5-1	TRBJ1-4	TGCGCCAGCAGCTTGGGGCGGGTCGGGGAAAAACTGTTTTTT	CASSLGRVGEKLFF
.	TRBD2	TRBV5-1	TRBJ2-1	TGCGCCAGCAGCTTGGTACTAGCGGGAGTGGAGAATGAGCAGTTCTTC	CASSLVLAGVENEQFF
.	TRBD1	TRBV6-5	TRBJ1-3	TGTGCCAGCTCAGGGGGCTCTGGAAACACCATATATTTT	CASSGGSGNTIYF
few	.	TRBV5-5	TRBJ1-6	TGTGCCAGCAGCTTGGCAGGGAACCGGGCCCTCCACTTT	CASSLAGNRALHF
few	.	TRBV5-1	TRBJ2-7	TGCGCCAGCAGCTCCCAGGGGTCCAACGAGCAGTACTTC	CASSSQGSNEQYF
.	.	TRBV5-4	TRBJ2-1	TGTGCCAGCAGCTTCAGTCCGGGGGCGGACACTTCCAATGAGCAGTTCTTC	CASSFSPGADTSNEQFF
.	TRBD1	TRBV18	TRBJ1-1	TGTGCCAGCTCATTCGACAGGGCTGCTGAAGCTTTCTTT	CASSFDRAAEAFF
few	.	TRBV6-1	TRBJ2-1	TGTGCCACCTCGGCCGGGAGCTCCTACAATGAGCAGTTCTTC	CATSAGSSYNEQFF
.	TRBD2	TRBV29-1	TRBJ2-3	TGCAGCGGCGTTACCCAACTAGCGGGGAGCACAGATACGCAGTATTTT	CSGVTQLAGSTDTQYF
few	TRBD1	TRBV19	TRBJ2-1	TGTGCCAGTAGTCGGGACAGGGAGGGGAATGAGCAGTTCTTC	CASSRDREGNEQFF
.	.	TRBV5-1	TRBJ2-3	TGCGCCAGTACCGTCAGGGCGGGCACAGATACGCAGTATTTT	CASTVRAGTDTQYF
.	.	TRBV5-5	TRBJ2-5	TGTGCCAGCAGCTTGGGGGGGACGGTGGAGACCCAGTACTTC	CASSLGGTVETQYF
many	.	TRBV2	TRBJ1-1	TGTGCCAGCACGCCCCGAACAGGAAGCACTGAAGCTTTCTTT	CASTPRTGSTEAFF
.	.	TRBV19	TRBJ1-5	TGTGCCAGTAGCCGGGGCAGGGGATATAGCAATCAGCCCCAGCATTTT	CASSRGRGYSNQPQHF
.	.	TRBV10-3	TRBJ2-7	TGTGCCATCATGGCCGGGGATCGGTCCTACGAGCAGTACTTC	CAIMAGDRSYEQYF
.	.	TRBV27	TRBJ2-2	TGTGCCAGCAGTCCGGACAGAGCTAACACCGGGGAGCTGTTTTTT	CASSPDRANTGELFF
.	TRBD1	TRBV27	TRBJ2-3	TGTGCCAGCAGTCCAATTCTAGGGGGCCGCACAAATACGCAGTATTTT	CASSPILGGRTNTQYF
.	.	TRBV4-1	TRBJ2-7	TGCGCCAGCAGCCAAGTGGGGGTCGTCTACGAGCAGTACTTC	CASSQVGVVYEQYF
.	.	TRBV5-1	TRBJ1-2	TGCGCCAGCAGCCCGCGCGGGACCAGGAACTATGGCTACACCTTC	CASSPRGTRNYGYTF
few	TRBD1	TRBV7-9	TRBJ2-1	TGTGCCAGCAGCCCTGGGCCTTCGGGACAGGGGCATTACAATGAGCAGTTCTTC	CASSPGPSGQGHYNEQFF